The 17 T cell receptor beta chains below all came from one sample that was sequenced in a study of regulatory T cells in long-lasting Graves disease. Indicated time point: newly diagnosed GD, antithyroid drugs for less than 3 months. The TCR library was made from RNA extracted from PBMCs. Arm-PCR with iRepertoire HTBI primers amplified the CDR3 regions for these TCR beta libraries. TCRdb re-called the multiplex PCR reads through MiXCR, storing one row per CDR3 protein. The table shows over 500,000 distinct CDR3 sequences, with 15% to 20% occurring only once. This sample also belongs to another study, concerning T cells in Graves' hyperthyroidism and ophthalmopathy.

The input for sequencing was peripheral blood mononuclear cells (PBMCs), taken at new diagnosis, from a patient treated with antithyroid drugs. These receptors were obtained from a young man with Graves disease.

The chain links TRBV19 to TRBJ1-5; 7 nucleotides match TRBD1. The ends lost 6 bases at V and 5 bases at J; junction bases unmatched: 7. The germline V gene encodes CDR1 LNHDA and CDR2 SQIVND (reference sequence). The CDR3 runs to 14 residues. CDR3 sequence (DNA): TGTGCCAGTAGCTCGGTCCAGGGGGATCAGCCCCAGCATTTT. Protein sequence: CASSSVQGDQPQHF.

The rearrangement joins TRBV4-2 to TRBJ2-7; perhaps D is TRBD1 or TRBD2 (5 bases each). Deletions cut 8 bases from V and 4 bases from J, with 15 bases between. Per germline, CDR1 LGHNA and CDR2 YNFKEQ. The length of the CDR3 is 13 residues. CDR3 loop: CASAPGRAYEQYF. CDR3 sequence (DNA): TGTGCCAGCGCCCCAGGGAGAGCTTACGAGCAGTACTTC.

In its sample, this clonotype was seen a few times. V gene TRBV4-1 combines with J gene TRBJ2-2, with 7 nucleotides matching TRBD1. The CDR3 is 19 amino acids. The germline V gene has CDR1 MGHRA and CDR2 YSYEKL. V dropped 6 bases and J dropped 0; count of bases not matched to a gene: 16. This CDR3 reads CASRVRHPGQRTNTGELFF. CDR3 DNA: TGCGCCAGCAGAGTCCGGCACCCGGGACAGCGTACGAACACCGGGGAGCTGTTTTTT.

This clonotype occurred many times. This chain uses TRBV20-1 with TRBJ2-3, with 10 bases matching TRBD2. V lost 0 bases and J lost 3; bases outside the gene matches: 6. The germline V gene has CDR1 DFQATT and CDR2 SNEGSKA (reference sequence). There are 16 residues in the CDR3. The CDR3 loop reads CSARDPASGRTDTQYF. The CDR3 DNA reads TGCAGTGCTAGAGATCCGGCTAGCGGGAGAACAGATACGCAGTATTTT.

This clonotype came up a few times. This chain joins TRBV30 and TRBJ1-1; D may be TRBD1 (5 bases). The CDR3 contains 18 residues. Trimming left V 3 bases short and J 0 bases short, with 23 bases between. Germline values: CDR1 GTSNPN, CDR2 SVGIG (reference sequence). DNA of the CDR3: TGTGCCTGGAGGGGGGGGAGTCGGTCCTACTTTCTGAACACTGAAGCTTTCTTT. This sequence encodes CAWRGGSRSYFLNTEAFF.

This clonotype was seen a few times. One end of the junction is discordant with germline, which a read error may explain. The genes are TRBV5-1 and TRBJ2-7, with TRBD1 matching 12 bases. This CDR3 region has 15 residues. Germline CDR1 SGHRS, CDR2 YFSETQ. CDR3 in amino acids: CAGSLYGTGGKEQYF. CDR3 DNA: TGCGCCGGCAGCTTGTACGGGACAGGGGGCAAGGAGCAGTACTTC.

This clonotype was recorded many times. The chain has TRBV11-2 and TRBJ2-2; 10 bases map to TRBD2. Trimming took 11 bases from V and 5 from J; bases not matched to a gene: 8. The CDR3 totals 14 residues. Germline V gene lookup returns CDR1 SGHAT and CDR2 FQNNGV. The CDR3 region is CAYEREGRTGELFF. CDR3 DNA sequence: TGTGCCTACGAGCGGGAGGGCCGAACCGGGGAGCTGTTTTTT.

This clonotype has a count of ten or more. Here the CDR3 DNA reads TGCGCCAGCAGCCAAGATGGGACCTACAATGAGCAGTTCTTC. It codes for CASSQDGTYNEQFF. The rearrangement joins TRBV4-1 to TRBJ2-1; D is uncertain. Germline V lookup: CDR1 MGHRA, CDR2 YSYEKL. The CDR3 covers 14 residues. The V end lost 0 bases, the J end lost 2 bases, and 5 bases lay between the germline ends.

This rearrangement joins TRBV3-1 to TRBJ2-5; possibly TRBD2 for D (7 bases). CDR1 and CDR2 from the germline V gene are LGHDT and YNNKEL (reference sequence). The length of the CDR3 is 18 residues. V shed 0 bases and J shed 2 bases, with 19 bases lying between them. CDR3 bases: TGTGCCAGCAGCCAAGATCCAGCGGGGCAGGGGTGGCAAGAGACCCAGTACTTC. Protein product: CASSQDPAGQGWQETQYF.

The sample holds one count of this clonotype. This may come from a read error, since a much larger clone is one base off. The J gene is TRBJ2-7, the V gene TRBV7-9; D might be TRBD2 (6 bases). V lost 1 base and J 6 bases, leaving 13 bases between the germline ends. The V gene's germline CDR1 is SEHNR and CDR2 FQNEAQ (reference sequence). The CDR3 runs to 14 residues. CDR3 loop: CASSLVGGGSEQYF. The CDR3, as DNA: TGTGCCAGCAGCTTAGTGGGAGGCGGGTCCGAGCAGTACTTC.

In this sample, this clonotype turned up many times. V is TRBV3-1 and J is TRBJ1-2; D remains unclear. V was pared by 0 bases and J by 2 bases, with 16 bases between. Germline CDR1 LGHDT, CDR2 YNNKEL (reference sequence). The CDR3 length is 17 residues. DNA of the CDR3: TGTGCCAGCAGCCAAGATAGAACAGCTCGACGAAACTATGGCTACACCTTC. It specifies CASSQDRTARRNYGYTF.

This clonotype was seen a handful of times. J is TRBJ1-2 and V is TRBV24-1; D remains unclear. The germline gives CDR1 KGHDR, CDR2 SFDVKD. There are 14 residues in the CDR3. V lost 3 bases, J lost 4 bases, and 11 bases lay in between. CDR3 coding DNA: TGTGCCACCAGTGATCCCCGTGAAAGCTATGGCTACACCTTC. Translation: CATSDPRESYGYTF.

This clonotype was seen at least ten times. This chain connects TRBV27 to TRBJ2-5, with a tentative D call TRBD2 (5 bases). Per germline, CDR1 MNHEY and CDR2 SMNVEV (reference sequence). Trimming pared 9 bases from V and 3 bases from J, leaving 23 bases between. The CDR3 covers 16 residues. The CDR3 loop is CASRLGIGTAEETQYF. Here the CDR3 DNA reads TGTGCCAGTCGGCTCGGGATCGGAACAGCCGAAGAGACCCAGTACTTC.

This clonotype was counted a few times. The rearrangement links TRBV20-1 to TRBJ2-3; D is possibly TRBD1 (6 bases). CDR3 length: 14 residues. In germline, CDR1 is DFQATT, CDR2 SNEGSKA (reference sequence). Trimming pared 3 bases from V and 0 bases from J, leaving 10 bases between. CDR3 nucleotide sequence: TGCAGTGCTAGGACAGGAACTAGCACAGATACGCAGTATTTT. Its translation: CSARTGTSTDTQYF.

This clonotype was detected a few times. This chain joins TRBV4-1 and TRBJ1-4; D unresolved. V lost 8 bases and J 2 bases, leaving 15 bases between the germline ends. Germline V CDR1 and CDR2: MGHRA, YSYEKL. The CDR3 loop spans 15 amino acids. CDR3 amino acids: CASGPGGRTNEKLFF. In DNA form, the CDR3 reads TGCGCCAGCGGCCCTGGAGGCCGCACTAATGAAAAACTGTTTTTT.

The gene calls are TRBV27 and TRBJ2-2; 7 bases fit TRBD2. The ends lost 7 bases at V and 6 bases at J; junction bases unmatched: 14. CDR3 size: 16 residues. The germline gives CDR1 MNHEY, CDR2 SMNVEV (reference sequence). In nucleotides, the CDR3 is TGTGCCAGCACCCCGAGAACTAGCGCGAATTCCGGGGAGCTGTTTTTT. Its protein is CASTPRTSANSGELFF.

This clonotype was seen many times. The chain links TRBV12-3 or TRBV12-4 to TRBJ1-5; weak D call: TRBD1 (5 bases). This CDR3 is 16 amino acids long. Trimming took off 7 bases at V and 2 bases at J, with 18 bases between the two ends. The CDR3 coding sequence is TGTGCCAGCATCAAAGGGGATTTGGGTGGCAATCAGCCCCAGCATTTT. It translates to CASIKGDLGGNQPQHF.